This TCR beta chain stems from a study of T cell repertoires in cytomegalovirus infection. V was trimmed by 5 bases and J by 0 bases, leaving 10 bases between them. The CDR3 runs to 13 residues. CDR1 SQVTM and CDR2 ANQGSEA come from the germline V gene. TCRdb processed the reads anew with MiXCR; each CDR3 protein has one entry. In the table there are about 300,000 distinct CDR3 sequences, about 9.1% of which are singletons. This clonotype was seen repeatedly, ten times or more. Material: PBMCs. The gene calls are TRBV29-1 and TRBJ1-1; maybe TRBD1 (5 bases). This clonotype was sampled from a human donor in good health (CMV status not recorded). Some clones in this sample may be carry-over from other donors' samples. Here the CDR3 reads CSVKGRVNTEAFF. In DNA, the CDR3 is TGCAGCGTTAAGGGACGGGTGAACACTGAAGCTTTCTTT.